Shown below are 20 T cell receptor beta chains from a single sample sequenced in a study of CXCR3-negative and CXCR3-positive naive CD8 T cells. Via 5' RACE with UMI labels, TRB cDNA libraries were prepared. One entry per CDR3 protein, without DNA, is what TCRdb gives after re-calling the 5' RACE reads. The repertoire table contains approximately 52,000 distinct CDR3 sequences. The sample taken for sequencing was memory CD8+ T cells from blood. Receptors were obtained from a human donor in good health. Some clones in this sample may be carry-over from other donors' samples.

The chain is built from TRBV9 and TRBJ2-1. Germline V gene sequence: CDR1 SGDLS, CDR2 YYNGEE. This CDR3 is built from 13 residues. CDR3 region: CASSGDFHNEQFF. Complete variable domain (other parts from reference TRBV9 and TRBJ2-1): DSGVTQTPKHLITATGQRVTLRCSPRSGDLSVYWYQQSLDQGLQFLIQYYNGEERAKGNILERFSAQQFPDLHSELNLSSLELGDSALYFCASSGDFHNEQFFGPGTRLTVL.

The rearrangement links TRBV4-3 to TRBJ2-3. Germline values: CDR1 LGHNA, CDR2 YSLEER. This CDR3 has 13 residues. This CDR3 reads CASSRGYTDTQYF.

The rearrangement links TRBV5-1 to TRBJ2-7; TCRdb designates TRBD1, a call that cannot be tested without DNA. The CDR3 length is 14 residues. The V gene's germline CDR1 is SGHRS and CDR2 YFSETQ. CDR3 sequence: CASSLNRDYSEQYF. Based on the CDR3 plus reference TRBV5-1 and TRBJ2-7, the full variable domain is KAGVTQTPRYLIKTRGQQVTLSCSPISGHRSVSWYQQTPGQGLQFLFEYFSETQRNKGNFPGRFSGRQFSNSRSEMNVSTLELGDSALYLCASSLNRDYSEQYFGPGTRLTVT.

This sequence joins TRBV7-2 and TRBJ2-2. The germline CDR1 and CDR2 sequences are SGHTA and FQGNSA. This CDR3 region has 17 residues. The CDR3 protein is CASSLPPVVSNTGELFF.

This chain connects TRBV30 to TRBJ2-3; with no DNA, the TCRdb D assignment of TRBD1 cannot be verified. Germline V gene lookup returns CDR1 GTSNPN and CDR2 SVGIG (reference sequence). CDR3 length: 12 residues. CDR3 sequence: CARGTVTDTQYF.

This chain connects TRBV15 to TRBJ2-5. CDR3 size: 15 residues. Germline V lookup: CDR1 LNHNV, CDR2 YYDKDF (reference sequence). CDR3 sequence: CATSIKRVHGETQYF. Full variable domain (missing parts from reference TRBV15 and TRBJ2-5): DAMVIQNPRYQVTQFGKPVTLSCSQTLNHNVMYWYQQKSSQAPKLLFHYYDKDFNNEADTPDNFQSRRPNTSFCFLDIRSPGLGDTAMYLCATSIKRVHGETQYFGPGTRLLVL.

The CDR3 is CASSLAVGVHEQFF. The genes are TRBV27 and TRBJ2-1; the TCRdb D gene call, TRBD1, has no DNA to confirm it. Germline V CDR1 and CDR2: MNHEY, SMNVEV (reference sequence). The CDR3 length is 14 residues.

The gene calls are TRBV7-3 and TRBJ2-1; as DNA is missing, the TRBD1 call by TCRdb cannot be tested. The germline CDR1 and CDR2 sequences are SGHTA and FQGTGA. This CDR3 has 15 residues. CDR3 sequence reads: CASSLRTGSYNEQFF.

The chain links TRBV27 to TRBJ1-5. The CDR3 length is 15 residues. Germline assignment: CDR1 MNHEY and CDR2 SMNVEV (reference sequence). The CDR3 here is CASSSSGSLNQPQHF.

The chain couples TRBV7-2 to TRBJ1-1; no DNA is available, so the TRBD1 call from TCRdb remains unchecked. The CDR3 totals 14 residues. Germline loops: CDR1 SGHTA, CDR2 FQGNSA. CDR3 amino acids: CASSLGTGGAEAFF. Using reference TRBV7-2 and TRBJ1-1 for the parts outside the CDR3, the full variable domain is GAGVSQSPSNKVTEKGKDVELRCDPISGHTALYWYRQSLGQGLEFLIYFQGNSAPDKSGLPSDRFSAERTGGSVSTLTIQRTQQEDSAVYLCASSLGTGGAEAFFGQGTRLTVV.

The chain is built from TRBV2 and TRBJ2-3; TCRdb proposes TRBD2, but this gene call is untestable without DNA. CDR3 length: 14 amino acids. Germline lookup yields CDR1 SNHLY and CDR2 FYNNEI. The CDR3: CASMSSGPTDTQYF.

CDR3 in amino acids: CASSPGLPSYEQYF. The chain links TRBV28 to TRBJ2-7; the D gene TCRdb calls, TRBD1, cannot be checked with no DNA. The CDR3 sequence is 14 residues long. The germline V gene encodes CDR1 MDHEN and CDR2 SYDVKM.

V gene TRBV7-9 combines with J gene TRBJ1-5; TCRdb gives TRBD1 as the D gene, but with no DNA this cannot be confirmed. CDR3 length equals 13 residues. CDR1 and CDR2 (germline): SEHNR, FQNEAQ (reference sequence). CDR3 residues: CAGSGQGNQPQHF.

The chain couples TRBV28 to TRBJ2-3; TCRdb's assignment of TRBD2 cannot be checked, as there is no DNA. The CDR3 is made up of 17 amino acids. CDR1 is MDHEN and CDR2 is SYDVKM in the germline V gene. Here the CDR3 reads CASSFPFSGTDTDTQYF.

The chain joins TRBV6-2 or TRBV6-3 to TRBJ2-3; with no DNA, the TCRdb D assignment of TRBD2 cannot be verified. CDR1 is MNHEY and CDR2 is SVGEGT in the germline V gene. This CDR3 has 18 amino acids. This CDR3 is CASSYSPQSAVFTDTQYF.

J is TRBJ2-1 and V is TRBV12-3 or TRBV12-4; TCRdb's D call, TRBD1, is unchecked because there is no DNA. The CDR3 covers 15 residues. The CDR3 loop is CASSPTGGKYNEQFF.

The genes are TRBV28 and TRBJ2-1; no DNA is available, so the TRBD1 call from TCRdb remains unchecked. The CDR3 is 16 amino acids. The germline V gene has CDR1 MDHEN and CDR2 SYDVKM. The CDR3 spells CASRKTGSLSTNEQFF.

J is TRBJ2-7 and V is TRBV29-1; with no DNA, the TCRdb D assignment of TRBD1 cannot be verified. The CDR3 runs 15 residues. Germline CDR1 SQVTM, CDR2 ANQGSEA. This CDR3 reads CSVDTLRDRGYEQYF.

The J gene is TRBJ2-7, the V gene TRBV2. The CDR3 is made up of 17 amino acids. From germline, CDR1 is SNHLY and CDR2 FYNNEI. CDR3 region: CASSEAPITKGSYEQYF.

This chain uses TRBV28 with TRBJ1-2; there is no DNA to check the TCRdb D call of TRBD1. This CDR3 has 15 residues. CDR1 and CDR2 (germline): MDHEN, SYDVKM. This CDR3 is CASRLRTGVRFGYTF.